Presented here are 22 T cell receptor beta chains from one specimen sequenced in a study of cytomegalovirus exposure and HLA in healthy donors. Only in-frame clones appear in the TCRdb table, and some are missing; sequencing was by immunoSEQ multiplex PCR. The data hold hundreds of thousands of clones, with around four fifths observed a single time. The specimen sequenced was PBMCs. All receptors come from a woman under 30 in good health and CMV-seronegative.

This rearrangement joins TRBV2 to TRBJ2-2; 10 bases map to TRBD2. The CDR3 consists of 15 residues. The germline V gene encodes CDR1 SNHLY and CDR2 FYNNEI. With V trimmed by 7 bases and J by 2 bases, 4 bases remained unmatched. The CDR3 is CASNPSGSNTGELFF. As DNA, the CDR3 is TGTGCCAGCAACCCTAGCGGGAGCAACACCGGGGAGCTGTTTTTT.

This sequence joins TRBV23-1 and TRBJ2-1; possible D gene TRBD2, 5 bases. TRBV23-1 is an ORF, with its function uncertain. V was clipped by 0 bases and J by 5 bases, with 11 bases between them. The CDR3 runs 15 residues. In nucleotides, the CDR3 is TGCGCCAGCAGTCAATCGAGGGCAGGCCACAATGAGCAGTTCTTC. Its protein product is CASSQSRAGHNEQFF.

The chain employs TRBV5-1 and TRBJ2-6, with TRBD1 matching over 8 bases. Germline assignment: CDR1 SGHRS and CDR2 YFSETQ. The length of the CDR3 is 16 residues. J gave up 8 bases and V 2 bases, and 9 bases lay outside the gene matches. CDR3 sequence: CASSFDGQGPTNVLTF. Written as DNA, the CDR3 is TGCGCCAGCAGCTTCGATGGACAGGGCCCAACCAACGTCCTGACTTTC.

This chain links TRBV27 with TRBJ2-1; 8 positions match TRBD1. The V gene end was trimmed by 3 bases and the J gene end by 4 bases; junction bases not matched to a gene: 11. Germline CDR1 is MNHEY and CDR2 is SMNVEV (reference sequence). The CDR3 has 17 residues. The CDR3 DNA is TGTGCCAGCAGTTTTCGCGTACGACAGGGGAATTACAATGAGCAGTTCTTC. Its translation is CASSFRVRQGNYNEQFF.

The CDR3 sequence: CASSVGQLAGGRDTQYF. The CDR3, as DNA: TGTGCCAGCAGCGTGGGTCAACTAGCGGGGGGTAGAGATACGCAGTATTTT. V usage is TRBV9 and J usage is TRBJ2-3; 12 bases fit TRBD2. The CDR3 covers 17 residues. The V gene's germline CDR1 is SGDLS and CDR2 YYNGEE. After removal of 2 bases from V and 5 bases from J, the junction contained 9 bases not matched to a gene.

J is TRBJ1-5 and V is TRBV15; D possibly corresponds to TRBD1 (6 bases). Germline assignment: CDR1 LNHNV and CDR2 YYDKDF (reference sequence). V was pared by 5 bases and J by 3 bases, with 14 bases between. This CDR3 has 15 amino acids. Written as DNA, the CDR3 is TGTGCCACCAGCCTGGGGGCCTCAGTCAATCAGCCCCAGCATTTT. Its translation is CATSLGASVNQPQHF.

The DNA of the CDR3 is TGTGCCAGCAGTGTTGGGTCCTCCTACGAGCAGTACTTC. It encodes CASSVGSSYEQYF. This rearrangement joins TRBV28 to TRBJ2-7; D is unclear. The CDR3 consists of 13 residues. Germline lookup yields CDR1 MDHEN and CDR2 SYDVKM. The V and J ends lost 5 bases and 0 bases respectively, with 8 bases between them.

This chain joins TRBV29-1 and TRBJ1-1; D ambiguous. This CDR3 has 14 residues. Between the trimmed V and J ends, which lost 5 bases and 7 bases, there was a span of 20 bases. Germline V gene sequence: CDR1 SQVTM, CDR2 ANQGSEA. CDR3 protein: CSVSGNLPGIEAFF. The CDR3, as DNA: TGCAGCGTTTCCGGGAATCTCCCGGGAATTGAAGCTTTCTTT.

This chain uses TRBV25-1 with TRBJ2-7; 8 positions agree with TRBD2. CDR3 length: 17 residues. V shed 3 bases and J 2 bases; nucleotides not matched to a gene: 12. In germline, CDR1 is MGHDK, CDR2 SYGVNS. The CDR3 DNA is TGTGCCAGCAGTGACCCCTCACCGACTAGCGAAGCCTACGAGCAGTACTTC. This encodes CASSDPSPTSEAYEQYF.

The V call is TRBV11-2, the J call TRBJ2-7, with D perhaps given as TRBD1 or TRBD2 (5 bases each). Trimming removed 1 base from V and 12 bases from J, with 13 bases in between. This CDR3 has 12 amino acids. Per the germline V gene, CDR1 is SGHAT and CDR2 is FQNNGV. CDR3 nucleotides: TGTGCCAGCAGCTTAGGAGGGGACGCCGGGTACTTC. It translates to CASSLGGDAGYF.

The genes are TRBV4-1 and TRBJ2-7; 8 bases line up with TRBD1. J was trimmed by 4 bases and V by 2 bases; bases with no gene match: 7. The CDR3 is 15 residues long. CDR1 and CDR2 from the germline V gene are MGHRA and YSYEKL. Written as DNA, the CDR3 is TGCGCCAGCAGCCAATTAGTAGGGACAGGATACGAGCAGTACTTC. It translates to CASSQLVGTGYEQYF.

The rearrangement joins TRBV15 to TRBJ2-7, with D uncertain. Germline loops: CDR1 LNHNV, CDR2 YYDKDF (reference sequence). The CDR3 runs to 16 residues. The V end was cut by 0 bases, the J end by 0 bases, with 12 bases between. CDR3 region: CATSREYIGSSYEQYF. In DNA form, the CDR3 reads TGTGCCACCAGCAGAGAGTATATCGGATCCTCCTACGAGCAGTACTTC.

The chain employs TRBV11-2 and TRBJ2-2; D uncertain. V was cut by 3 bases and J by 1 base, with 6 bases left in between. Per the germline V gene, CDR1 is SGHAT and CDR2 is FQNNGV. The CDR3 contains 14 residues. The CDR3 sequence: CASSLQVNTGELFF. CDR3 sequence (DNA): TGTGCCAGCAGCTTGCAGGTGAACACCGGGGAGCTGTTTTTT.

This clone was observed once. V usage is TRBV5-4 and J usage is TRBJ2-1; 9 bases agree with TRBD2. This CDR3 contains 16 residues. Germline V gene sequence: CDR1 SGHNT, CDR2 YYREEE (reference sequence). The V and J ends lost 2 bases and 0 bases, in that order; junction bases with no gene match: 3. This chain's CDR3 is CASSFLAGRSYNEQFF. CDR3 coding DNA: TGTGCCAGCAGCTTTCTAGCGGGACGCTCCTACAATGAGCAGTTCTTC.

This chain uses TRBV21-1 with TRBJ2-2; the table's D call, TRBD1, was not checked against the DNA. TRBV21-1 is described as a pseudogene. The CDR3 length is 21 residues. In DNA, the CDR3 is TGTGCCAGCAGCAAGACTCGGGACAGGGGGTTGGTGCGCGCGAACACCGGGGAGCTGTTTTTT. This codes for CASSKTRDRGLVRANTGELFF.

This clone was recorded a few times. The germline gene is not matched at one end of the junction; a read error may be the cause. The chain is built from TRBV7-7 and TRBJ2-5, with TRBD1 matching 7 bases. The CDR3 runs 15 residues. CDR1 and CDR2 from the germline V gene are SSHAT and FNYEAQ (reference sequence). The CDR3 protein is CASSLSQGKGETQYF. In DNA, the CDR3 is TGTGCTAGCAGCTTATCACAGGGGAAGGGAGAGACCCAGTACTTC.

This chain connects TRBV30 to TRBJ1-2; D might be TRBD1 (6 bases). Looked up from germline, CDR1 is GTSNPN and CDR2 is SVGIG (reference sequence). Between the trimmed V and J ends, which lost 0 bases and 7 bases, there was a span of 12 bases. CDR3 length: 13 amino acids. The chain's CDR3 is CAWSVVRGAGYTF. The CDR3 nucleotides are TGTGCCTGGAGTGTTGTACGGGGGGCTGGCTACACCTTC.

This rearrangement joins TRBV27 to TRBJ2-7; D perhaps matches TRBD2 (5 bases). This CDR3 contains 13 residues. The V gene lost 6 bases and the J gene lost 6 bases, with 15 bases spanning the gap. Per the germline V gene, CDR1 is MNHEY and CDR2 is SMNVEV (reference sequence). The CDR3 here is CASSRLPAAEQYF. For the CDR3, the DNA is TGTGCCAGCAGCCGACTACCAGCCGCCGAGCAGTACTTC.

This clone was seen once. V and J are TRBV25-1 and TRBJ1-2, with 7 bases lining up with TRBD1. This CDR3 is built from 17 residues. Looked up from germline, CDR1 is MGHDK and CDR2 is SYGVNS. V was clipped by 4 bases and J by 0 bases; unmatched bases: 11. CDR3: CASSGVPGTATNYGYTF. CDR3 nucleotides: TGTGCCAGCAGTGGCGTTCCTGGGACAGCCACTAACTATGGCTACACCTTC.

With regard to this clone: Other DNA sequences in the same sample also yield this CDR3. The J gene is TRBJ1-4, the V gene TRBV5-1; D remains unclear. This CDR3 spans 11 amino acids. Germline loops: CDR1 SGHRS, CDR2 YFSETQ. V lost 2 bases, J lost 7 bases, and 3 bases lay in between. CDR3 coding DNA: TGCGCCAGCAGCTTAGGTGAAAAACTGTTTTTT. It encodes CASSLGEKLFF.

The V and J genes are TRBV10-3 and TRBJ2-3, with unresolved D. With 6 bases removed from V and 2 bases from J, the gap between germline ends came to 12 bases. CDR3 size: 14 residues. Germline values: CDR1 ENHRY, CDR2 SYGVKD. This chain's CDR3 is CAIRGYLVTDTQYF. The DNA of the CDR3 is TGTGCCATCAGAGGCTACCTTGTCACAGATACGCAGTATTTT.

CDR3 residues: CASRSSYNSPLHF. The CDR3 nucleotides are TGTGCCAGTAGAAGCTCCTATAATTCACCCCTCCACTTT. The V gene is TRBV19, the J gene TRBJ1-6; the D is unclear. Trimming left V 6 bases short and J 0 bases short, with 3 bases between. Looked up from germline, CDR1 is LNHDA and CDR2 is SQIVND (reference sequence). The CDR3 runs 13 residues.